One sample yielded the 18 T cell receptor beta chains listed below, sequenced in a study of shared clonotypes between healthy human individuals. TCRdb's copy holds only in-frame clones and misses some; the assay was immunoSEQ multiplex PCR. The table shows 2 million to 2.5 million clones, with approximately 94% occurring only once. CD45RO negativity and positive selection for CCR7 defined naive CD8 cells, a population that excluded terminally differentiated effector memory CD45RA+ cells. Sequences were obtained from naive CD8+ T cells sorted from blood. All receptors derive from a young man in good health.

The V gene is TRBV7-8, the J gene TRBJ2-3; 8 bases agree with TRBD2. In germline, CDR1 is SGHVS, CDR2 FQNEAQ. This CDR3 is 15 amino acids long. Unmatched junction bases numbered 3, after V lost 1 base and J lost 3 bases. DNA for the CDR3: TGTGCCAGCAGCTTAGTGGTAGCGGGGACAGATACGCAGTATTTT. As protein: CASSLVVAGTDTQYF.

V is TRBV28 and J is TRBJ2-7, with 8 bases lining up with TRBD2. CDR3 length equals 15 residues. V was pared by 4 bases and J by 3 bases, with 8 bases of the junction left unmatched. Per germline, CDR1 MDHEN and CDR2 SYDVKM. The CDR3 DNA sequence: TGTGCCAGCAGTTCCCCCGGCGGGGGGTTCTACGAGCAGTACTTC. Translating gives CASSSPGGGFYEQYF. The full variable domain, its missing parts supplied by reference TRBV28 and TRBJ2-7, is DVKVTQSSRYLVKRTGEKVFLECVQDMDHENMFWYRQDPGLGLRLIYFSYDVKMKEKGDIPEGYSVSREKKERFSLILESASTNQTSMYLCASSSPGGGFYEQYFGPGTRLTVT.

As concerns this clone: The DNA is left out, because the CDR3 cannot be placed on it with certainty; the CDR3 is given as TCRdb lists it. The rearrangement joins TRBV19 to TRBJ1-2. CDR1 LNHDA and CDR2 SQIVND come from the germline V gene (reference sequence). Ends included, the CDR3 has 17 residues. The CDR3 here is CASSSTFGQGDPYGYTF.

The chain links TRBV2 to TRBJ2-7; weak D call: TRBD1 (6 bases). CDR1 and CDR2 from the germline V gene are SNHLY and FYNNEI. CDR3 length: 14 residues. Trimming stripped 7 bases from V and 6 bases from J, with 19 bases between. CDR3 in amino acids: CASTDIQGEVEQYF. The CDR3 DNA reads as TGTGCCAGCACGGACATACAGGGAGAGGTCGAGCAGTACTTC.

The chain employs TRBV27 and TRBJ2-7, with TRBD2 matching over 7 bases. Trimming took 6 bases from V and 9 from J; bases not matched to a gene: 14. The CDR3 runs 14 residues. CDR1 is MNHEY and CDR2 is SMNVEV in the germline V gene (reference sequence). The CDR3 region has the DNA TGTGCCAGCAGCCTTGTGGCGGGAGACCGCGGGCAGTACTTC. The encoded protein is CASSLVAGDRGQYF.

This rearrangement joins TRBV25-1 to TRBJ2-7; D could derive from TRBD1 or TRBD2 (5 bases each). This CDR3 has 14 residues. Germline V gene data show CDR1 as MGHDK and CDR2 as SYGVNS. V was cut by 6 bases and J by 6 bases, with 18 bases left in between. CDR3 loop: CASSRTGSGGEQYF. Written as DNA, the CDR3 is TGTGCCAGCAGCCGGACGGGAAGTGGGGGCGAGCAGTACTTC.

This chain links TRBV28 with TRBJ1-1; D uncertain. The CDR3 runs 15 residues. Germline-derived CDR1 and CDR2 are MDHEN and SYDVKM. The V end was cut by 2 bases, the J end by 5 bases, with 15 bases between. CDR3 loop: CASSLIVGGGTEAFF. The DNA of the CDR3 is TGTGCCAGCAGTTTAATCGTAGGCGGAGGGACTGAAGCTTTCTTT.

The chain uses TRBV7-9 and TRBJ2-3, with D unresolved. V was trimmed by 6 bases and J by 0 bases, leaving 13 bases between them. CDR1 SEHNR and CDR2 FQNEAQ come from the germline V gene (reference sequence). CDR3 length: 15 residues. The CDR3 DNA reads as TGTGCCAGCAGTCTAATAGCCTCTAGCACAGATACGCAGTATTTT. Translating gives CASSLIASSTDTQYF.

The chain links TRBV7-6 to TRBJ2-7; 7 bases are shared with TRBD1. The CDR3 sequence is 12 residues long. The germline V gene has CDR1 SGHVS and CDR2 FNYEAQ. The J segment lost 3 bases and the V segment lost 5 bases, leaving 1 base of the junction unmatched. CDR3 nucleotides: TGTGCCAGCAGCCGGACAGGCTACGAGCAGTACTTC. This sequence encodes CASSRTGYEQYF.

The V call is TRBV7-9, the J call TRBJ2-1; TRBD2 is a possible D gene (5 bases). This CDR3 spans 17 amino acids. Trimming stripped 5 bases from V and 8 bases from J, with 25 bases between. From germline, CDR1 is SEHNR and CDR2 FQNEAQ (reference sequence). CDR3 amino acids: CASSPPRLGGLRDEQFF. The CDR3 DNA reads TGTGCCAGCAGCCCCCCCCGACTCGGCGGGTTAAGGGATGAGCAGTTCTTC.

The gene calls are TRBV6-6 and TRBJ2-1; TRBD2 aligns across 7 bases. V dropped 3 bases and J dropped 13; count of bases not matched to a gene: 12. Germline V CDR1 and CDR2: MNHNY, SVGAGI (reference sequence). This CDR3 has 14 amino acids. In DNA form, the CDR3 reads TGTGCCAGCAGTTATCCCCCTGCGAGCGGGGAACAGTTCTTC. Translation: CASSYPPASGEQFF.

The count of this clone is one. This chain connects TRBV11-2 to TRBJ2-7; perhaps TRBD1 as D (6 bases). This CDR3 spans 14 amino acids. From germline, CDR1 is SGHAT and CDR2 FQNNGV. Trimming took off 1 base at V and 4 bases at J, with 11 bases between the two ends. CDR3 sequence (DNA): TGTGCCAGCAGCTTAGGCCTAACAGGGTACGAGCAGTACTTC. This gives the protein CASSLGLTGYEQYF.

This chain links TRBV2 with TRBJ1-2; no clear D gene. Germline V gene sequence: CDR1 SNHLY, CDR2 FYNNEI. This CDR3 is built from 13 residues. DNA of the CDR3: TGTGCAGCCAGCGAAGGGATAGGCTATGGCTACACCTTC. Its translation: CAASEGIGYGYTF. The full variable domain, with the rest looked up from reference TRBV2 and TRBJ1-2, is EPEVTQTPSHQVTQMGQEVILRCVPISNHLYFYWYRQILGQKVEFLVSFYNNEISEKSEIFDDQFSVERPDGSNFTLKIRSTKLEDSAMYFCAASEGIGYGYTFGSGTRLTVV.

The V gene is TRBV7-9, the J gene TRBJ2-3; 8 bases line up with TRBD2. Germline loops: CDR1 SEHNR, CDR2 FQNEAQ (reference sequence). The CDR3 extends over 13 amino acids. Losses at the gene ends were 6 bases for V and 6 bases for J; bases not matched to a gene: 5. The CDR3 spells CASSRLAPDTQYF. The CDR3 DNA is TGTGCCAGCAGTCGACTAGCGCCCGATACGCAGTATTTT.

CDR3 coding DNA: TGTGCCAGCAGTTTAGGTGGACTTTTTAATGAGCAGTTCTTC. Protein: CASSLGGLFNEQFF. The chain combines TRBV27 with TRBJ2-1; D possibly corresponds to TRBD2 (5 bases). The CDR3 is 14 amino acids. Germline V gene sequence: CDR1 MNHEY, CDR2 SMNVEV (reference sequence). Deletions cut 2 bases from V and 7 bases from J, with 12 bases between.

V is TRBV4-1 and J is TRBJ2-7; 7 bases are shared with TRBD2. CDR1 and CDR2 from the germline V gene are MGHRA and YSYEKL. The CDR3 length is 17 residues. Unmatched junction bases numbered 10, after V lost 0 bases and J lost 2 bases. The CDR3, as DNA: TGCGCCAGCAGCCAAGATCTCGAATCGGGAGGTACCTACGAGCAGTACTTC. It codes for CASSQDLESGGTYEQYF.

V gene TRBV30 combines with J gene TRBJ2-1; TRBD2 aligns across 12 bases. Germline values: CDR1 GTSNPN, CDR2 SVGIG (reference sequence). The CDR3 has 16 residues. Losses at the gene ends were 3 bases for V and 9 bases for J; bases not matched to a gene: 12. The CDR3 nucleotides are TGTGCCTGGAGGCTAGCGGGAGGGCCGTCCAAGGGTGAGCAGTTCTTC. This encodes CAWRLAGGPSKGEQFF.

This clone was seen once. The chain has TRBV5-6 and TRBJ2-7; 9 bases align to TRBD2. CDR1 is SGHDT and CDR2 is YYEEEE in the germline V gene. This CDR3 is 17 amino acids long. J lost 2 bases, V lost 3 bases, and 12 bases had no gene match. CDR3 bases: TGTGCCAGCAGCTGGGGTACCGCGGGAGGGAAGACCTACGAGCAGTACTTC. This sequence encodes CASSWGTAGGKTYEQYF.